A single sample is the source of the 21 T cell receptor beta chains below, sequenced in a study of T cell responses to AZD1222 COVID-19 vaccine. Clones were read by immunoSEQ multiplex PCR, and TCRdb kept only the in-frame ones, dropping some. The sample yields 90,000 to 120,000 clones, roughly 87% seen once. The source material was peripheral blood, sampled on day 0 of AZD1222 vaccination. The receptors were gathered from an adult in good health.

The genes are TRBV29-1 and TRBJ2-6, with D tentatively TRBD1 or TRBD2 (5 bases each). Germline V gene sequence: CDR1 SQVTM, CDR2 ANQGSEA. V was cut by 4 bases and J by 1 base, with 11 bases left in between. The CDR3 is 15 amino acids. CDR3 DNA: TGCAGCGTTGCTCAGGGCGGGTCTGGGGCCAACGTCCTGACTTTC. Protein product: CSVAQGGSGANVLTF.

The V gene is TRBV14, the J gene TRBJ1-2; D gene unclear. This CDR3 contains 15 residues. Trimming took 1 base from V and 1 from J, leaving 10 bases between them. CDR1 SGHDN and CDR2 FVKESK come from the germline V gene. CDR3 DNA: TGTGCCAGCAGCCAAGTCGCGGCGGATAACTATGGCTACACCTTC. It encodes CASSQVAADNYGYTF.

The chain links TRBV7-9 to TRBJ2-7, with 7 bases identical to TRBD1. V gave up 5 bases and J gave up 2 bases; unmatched junction bases: 12. This CDR3 comprises 16 residues. Germline CDR1 SEHNR, CDR2 FQNEAQ (reference sequence). CDR3 sequence (DNA): TGTGCCAGCAGCCGCGGCCAGGGGACAGACGCCTACGAGCAGTACTTC. This translates into CASSRGQGTDAYEQYF.

The chain is built from TRBV4-3 and TRBJ2-1; 8 bases are a match to TRBD2. With V trimmed by 1 base and J by 6 bases, 8 bases remained unmatched. The CDR3 runs to 16 residues. Germline V CDR1 and CDR2: LGHNA, YSLEER. This chain's CDR3 is CASSQGRLAGVNEQFF. The CDR3 region has the DNA TGCGCCAGCAGCCAAGGAAGGCTAGCGGGTGTCAATGAGCAGTTCTTC.

Of note for this clone: Other DNA variants within this sample encode the same CDR3. The rearrangement links TRBV27 to TRBJ1-6, with D unclear. Germline V lookup: CDR1 MNHEY, CDR2 SMNVEV (reference sequence). The CDR3 runs 13 residues. The germline V and J ends were trimmed by 5 bases and 8 bases, with 10 bases remaining between them. The DNA of the CDR3 is TGTGCCAGCAGTGGGCGGGAATATTCACCCCTCCACTTT. Residues: CASSGREYSPLHF.

The chain employs TRBV5-1 and TRBJ2-3; D remains unclear. Germline V CDR1 and CDR2: SGHRS, YFSETQ. Trimming left V 2 bases short and J 2 bases short, with 9 bases between. This CDR3 has 14 residues. The CDR3 bases are TGCGCCAGCAGCTTTATGAGTACCACAGATACGCAGTATTTT. Its translation is CASSFMSTTDTQYF. Together with reference TRBV5-1 and TRBJ2-3, the CDR3 gives the full variable domain: KAGVTQTPRYLIKTRGQQVTLSCSPISGHRSVSWYQQTPGQGLQFLFEYFSETQRNKGNFPGRFSGRQFSNSRSEMNVSTLELGDSALYLCASSFMSTTDTQYFGPGTRLTVL.

As DNA, the CDR3 is TGTGCCAGCAGCTTAGGGGACGGAGTCTGCTGCACCTTC. This encodes CASSLGDGVCCTF. The chain combines TRBV7-9 with TRBJ1-2, with D possibly TRBD1 on 5 matching bases. Germline CDR1 reads SEHNR; CDR2 reads FQNEAQ (reference sequence). The CDR3 spans 13 residues. Deletions cut 1 base from V and 13 bases from J, with 16 bases between.

The J gene is TRBJ1-3, the V gene TRBV6-6, with D uncertain. Trimming stripped 4 bases from V and 0 bases from J, with 7 bases between. There are 14 residues in the CDR3. Germline V gives CDR1 MNHNY, CDR2 SVGAGI (reference sequence). The CDR3 sequence is CASSWTPSGNTIYF. The CDR3 nucleotides are TGTGCCAGCAGTTGGACCCCCTCTGGAAACACCATATATTTT.

This clone was seen more than once but under ten times. The chain recombines TRBV7-9 with TRBJ1-2; perhaps TRBD1 as D (5 bases). The CDR3 covers 15 residues. Trimming took off 3 bases at V and 2 bases at J, with 13 bases between the two ends. Germline CDR1 reads SEHNR; CDR2 reads FQNEAQ (reference sequence). DNA for the CDR3: TGTGCCAGCAGCTTTAGTGGCAGGGTAAACTATGGCTACACCTTC. This sequence encodes CASSFSGRVNYGYTF.

The rearrangement uses TRBV12-2 and TRBJ1-5. TRBV12-2 counts as a pseudogene. CDR3 size: 19 residues. The CDR3 nucleotides read TGTGCAAGTCGCTTCTTCCCCCCTCCGGGCCGCGAAGGCAATCAGCCCCAGCATTTT. Translation gives CASRFFPPPGREGNQPQHF.

The rearrangement uses TRBV7-2 and TRBJ2-5; unclear D gene. The V and J ends lost 3 bases and 5 bases respectively, with 10 bases between them. CDR3 size: 13 residues. In germline, CDR1 is SGHTA, CDR2 FQGNSA. The CDR3 loop is CASSFLFGETQYF. The CDR3, as DNA: TGTGCCAGCAGCTTTTTGTTCGGTGAGACCCAGTACTTC. Full variable domain (remainder filled in from reference TRBV7-2 and TRBJ2-5): GAGVSQSPSNKVTEKGKDVELRCDPISGHTALYWYRQSLGQGLEFLIYFQGNSAPDKSGLPSDRFSAERTGGSVSTLTIQRTQQEDSAVYLCASSFLFGETQYFGPGTRLLVL.

The chain employs TRBV6-6 and TRBJ2-5; 8 bases are a match to TRBD1. Losses at the gene ends were 0 bases for V and 6 bases for J; bases not matched to a gene: 9. CDR3 length: 16 residues. In germline, CDR1 is MNHNY, CDR2 SVGAGI (reference sequence). CDR3 region: CASSYSTTGDRKTQYF. The CDR3 DNA reads TGTGCCAGCAGTTACTCGACGACAGGGGATAGGAAGACCCAGTACTTC.

The rearrangement joins TRBV3-1 (or the pseudogene TRBV3-2) to TRBJ2-1; D uncertain. Per the germline V gene, CDR1 is LGHDT and CDR2 is YNNKEL (reference sequence). Trimming took 1 base from V and 4 from J, leaving 8 bases between them. This CDR3 is built from 14 residues. The CDR3 bases are TGTGCCAGCAGCCAAGTTGGGCCGTACAATGAGCAGTTCTTC. Translating gives CASSQVGPYNEQFF.

This chain uses TRBV5-1 with TRBJ2-6; 13 bases line up with TRBD2. In germline, CDR1 is SGHRS, CDR2 YFSETQ. CDR3 length equals 17 residues. Trimming cost V 6 bases and J 2 bases; bases outside gene matches: 5. Written as DNA, the CDR3 is TGCGCCAGCACTACCGGGACTAGCGGGGCTGGGGCCAACGTCCTGACTTTC. Translation: CASTTGTSGAGANVLTF.

The chain recombines TRBV4-3 with TRBJ1-2, with 7 bases lining up with TRBD1. CDR1 is LGHNA and CDR2 is YSLEER in the germline V gene. This CDR3 region has 13 residues. Trimming took 4 bases from V and 10 from J; bases not matched to a gene: 9. The CDR3 here is CASSPTGTLVYTF. The CDR3 nucleotides are TGCGCCAGCAGCCCGACAGGGACTTTAGTCTACACCTTC.

The chain links TRBV6-2 or TRBV6-3 to TRBJ2-5; 10 positions agree with TRBD2. Germline V gene data show CDR1 as MNHEY and CDR2 as SVGEGT. J lost 3 bases, V lost 2 bases, and 3 bases had no gene match. The CDR3 sequence is 15 residues long. DNA of the CDR3: TGTGCCAGCAGTTACGCGCTAGCGGGGGAAGAGACCCAGTACTTC. Amino acid sequence: CASSYALAGEETQYF.

This clone was observed a handful of times. CDR3 in amino acids: CASSYQLETGELFF. CDR3 sequence (DNA): TGTGCCAGCAGTTACCAACTAGAGACCGGGGAGCTGTTTTTT. V gene TRBV6-2 or TRBV6-3 combines with J gene TRBJ2-2, with D possibly matching TRBD2 (5 bases). CDR3 length: 14 residues. The germline V gene encodes CDR1 MNHEY and CDR2 SVGEGT. The germline V and J ends were trimmed by 2 bases and 5 bases, with 9 bases remaining between them.

This clone qualifies as medium-sized. The gene calls are TRBV6-1 and TRBJ2-5; 8 nucleotides line up with TRBD2. The junction had 1 base not matched to a gene; V was cut back by 0 bases and J by 1 base. This CDR3 comprises 15 residues. Germline V lookup: CDR1 MNHNS, CDR2 SASEGT. CDR3 residues: CASSEASGAQETQYF. The CDR3 DNA reads as TGTGCCAGCAGTGAAGCTAGCGGGGCCCAAGAGACCCAGTACTTC.

The V and J genes are TRBV11-2 and TRBJ2-7; perhaps TRBD1 as D (5 bases). V lost 0 bases and J 3 bases, leaving 9 bases between the germline ends. The V gene's germline CDR1 is SGHAT and CDR2 FQNNGV. The CDR3 consists of 14 residues. CDR3 in DNA: TGTGCCAGCAGCTTAGATCAGGGCAGCTACGAGCAGTACTTC. This gives the protein CASSLDQGSYEQYF.

The J gene is TRBJ1-1, the V gene TRBV4-2; D is unclear. The germline gives CDR1 LGHNA, CDR2 YNFKEQ. Trimming stripped 0 bases from V and 0 bases from J, with 8 bases between. This CDR3 is 15 amino acids long. The CDR3 bases are TGTGCCAGCAGCCAAGAGCCAGCTATGAACACTGAAGCTTTCTTT. Its translation is CASSQEPAMNTEAFF.

The chain carries TRBV24-1 and TRBJ1-1; perhaps TRBD1 as D (6 bases). Germline V gene lookup returns CDR1 KGHDR and CDR2 SFDVKD. V shed 4 bases and J shed 3 bases, with 8 bases lying between them. There are 13 residues in the CDR3. CDR3 protein: CATSEDSYTEAFF. Written as DNA, the CDR3 is TGTGCCACCAGTGAGGACAGTTACACTGAAGCTTTCTTT.